The entry that follows covers one T cell receptor (beta chain) sequence. The antigen is not known. The data were taken from a study of T cell therapy after organ transplantation. Study-wide context: Up to 6 doses were given at 2-week intervals. Long-term post-therapy blood was drawn 20 to 29 weeks after therapy ended. The study, taken as a whole, reports: Minimal repertoire change after therapy followed marked pretherapy expansions in nonresponders. Both transferred clonotypes and endogenous ones absent from products apparently reconstituted.

Clones were sequenced by immunoSEQ multiplex PCR, and TCRdb holds only the in-frame ones, with some missing. The table has around 20,000 clones, less than 90% seen once; the top ten hold under 45%. The time point is: 20-29 weeks after completion of therapy. This receptor was identified in a human patient who had received a solid organ transplant and had CMV disease. Some T cells may have originated in the graft donor. Sequenced here: CD8+ T cells from blood, sampled after autologous CMV-specific T cell therapy.

The CDR3 is CASRSGTLLLGFNEQFF. CDR3 DNA sequence: TGTGCCAGCCGATCCGGGACCCTTTTACTAGGGTTCAATGAGCAGTTCTTC. This chain links TRBV7-9 with TRBJ2-1, with D perhaps being TRBD1 or TRBD2 (5 bases each). Trimming left V 8 bases short and J 6 bases short, with 26 bases between. This CDR3 region has 17 residues. The germline V gene has CDR1 SEHNR and CDR2 FQNEAQ (reference sequence).